The T cell receptor (beta chain) described here comes from a study of cytomegalovirus exposure and HLA in healthy donors. Comment on this clone: The antigen remains undetermined.

Study conclusions and caveats: TCR beta V- and J-gene trimming was later associated with a missense DCLRE1C variant.

Both 60 Vbeta primers and 13 Jbeta primers went into the PCR. Sequencing used immunoSEQ multiplex PCR; TCRdb keeps in-frame clones, though not all of them. The table shows some 130,000 clones, with around 80% occurring only once. This sequence originates from a woman aged 50 to 60 in good health and CMV-seronegative. Sequencing was done on a sample of PBMCs.

In nucleotides, the CDR3 is TGTGCCAGCTCTCCAAGTAGAGGGGGTTCCTACAATGAGCAGTTCTTC. Protein sequence: CASSPSRGGSYNEQFF. The chain carries TRBV18 and TRBJ2-1, with D perhaps TRBD1 (6 bases). The germline V gene has CDR1 KGHSH and CDR2 LQKENI. This CDR3 spans 16 amino acids. Trimming removed 6 bases from V and 1 base from J, with 16 bases in between.